A selection of T cell receptor beta chains follows, all from one sample in a study of blood T cells in healthy people across ages. Using its own MiXCR run on the 5' RACE reads, TCRdb lists one record per CDR3 protein. This sample has about 940,000 distinct CDR3 sequences, with about 48% found just once. Sequencing input: blood. Receptor source: a man aged 25 to 40 in good health. The CDR3 runs from the conserved cysteine through the conserved F or W. A D gene is named only where the DNA matches it firmly. A row's size may be missing; if present it is once, few, many or a size class.

V gene	J gene	D gene	clone size	CDR3 DNA	CDR3 protein
TRBV7-2	TRBJ1-2	.	.	TGTGCCAGCAGCGTTGATCAGAACTATGGCTACACCTTC	CASSVDQNYGYTF
TRBV4-2	TRBJ2-5	TRBD2	.	TGTGCCAGCAGCCTTGGGACTAGCGGGGGCGGAGAGACCCAGTACTTC	CASSLGTSGGGETQYF
TRBV4-1	TRBJ1-5	.	.	TGCGCCAGCAGCCAAGACCGGACGGTCAATCAGCCCCAGCATTTT	CASSQDRTVNQPQHF
TRBV2	TRBJ1-5	.	.	TGTGCCAGCGCCTACGGACCGAATCAGCCCCAGCATTTT	CASAYGPNQPQHF
TRBV15	TRBJ2-4	.	.	TGTGCCACCAGCAGAGCCAAACAGGGGAGGTTCAAAAACATTCAGTACTTC	CATSRAKQGRFKNIQYF
TRBV7-9	TRBJ2-1	.	.	TGTGCCAGCAGCTTAACCGGGATTTTACAGTTCTTC	CASSLTGILQFF
TRBV3-1	TRBJ2-3	.	.	TGTGCCACCATGGGACCCCCCGCCACGCAGTATTTT	CATMGPPATQYF
TRBV7-9	TRBJ2-1	.	.	TGTGCCAGCAGCCACGAATTGGGCGATGAGCAGTTCTTC	CASSHELGDEQFF
TRBV12-5	TRBJ2-5	.	few	TGTGCTAGTGGAGAGGGGGGCGTGGAGACCCAGTACTTC	CASGEGGVETQYF
TRBV6-5	TRBJ1-1	.	.	TGTGCCAGCACCTCATACACTGGAGCTTTCTTT	CASTSYTGAFF
TRBV14	TRBJ1-6	.	.	TGTGCCAGCAGCCAAGATATGGGGGGGCGCAATTCACCCCTCCACTTT	CASSQDMGGRNSPLHF
TRBV7-8	TRBJ2-4	TRBD1	.	TGTGCCAGCAGCCTGGGGACAGGTACAGCCAAAAACATTCAGTACTTC	CASSLGTGTAKNIQYF
TRBV12-3/TRBV12-4	TRBJ1-2	TRBD1	.	TGTGCCAGCAGCCTACAGGGGCGGGATTCCTATGGCTACACCTTC	CASSLQGRDSYGYTF
TRBV7-9	TRBJ1-2	.	few	TGTGCCAGCAGCCACCGGGACGGGGAACGGTATGGCTACACCTTC	CASSHRDGERYGYTF
TRBV3-1	TRBJ1-5	.	.	TGTGCCAGCAGTCCAGGCGGGTATTATAGCAATCAGCCCCAGCATTTT	CASSPGGYYSNQPQHF
TRBV20-1	TRBJ2-3	.	.	TGCAGTGCTAGAGGCGGGTGGGCAGATACGCAGTATTTT	CSARGGWADTQYF
TRBV25-1	TRBJ2-1	TRBD2	.	TGTGCCAGCAGGGGGGGGTGGGAGCAGTTCTTC	CASRGGWEQFF
TRBV21-1	TRBJ2-1	.	.	TGTGCCGGTCGGGGCGACTCCTACAATGAGCAGTTCTTC	CAGRGDSYNEQFF
TRBV25-1	TRBJ2-7	.	.	TGTGCCAGCAGTGAGGGGGCAGGAACCTACGAGCAGTACTTC	CASSEGAGTYEQYF
TRBV6-2/TRBV6-3	TRBJ2-7	.	.	TGTGCCAGCAGTTCAGGGTCCCCAGACCACGAGCAGTACTTC	CASSSGSPDHEQYF
TRBV5-5	TRBJ1-6	TRBD1	.	TGTGCCAGCAGCTTCGGGACAGATTCACCCCTCCACTTT	CASSFGTDSPLHF
TRBV9	TRBJ2-5	.	.	TGTGCCAGCAGCATGAGCCCGGGGTCGAACGATGAGCAGTACTTC	CASSMSPGSNDEQYF
TRBV15	TRBJ2-1	TRBD2	.	TGTGCCACCAGCAGACGTACCGGGACTAATTACAATGAGCAGTTCTTC	CATSRRTGTNYNEQFF
TRBV4-1	TRBJ2-1	TRBD2	.	TGCGCCAGCAGCCAAGGGTTAGCGGGGAGCTCCTACAATGAGCAGTTCTTC	CASSQGLAGSSYNEQFF
TRBV28	TRBJ2-6	TRBD1	.	TGTGCCAGCAGCCAGGGACAGTCTGGGGCCAACGTCCTGACTTTC	CASSQGQSGANVLTF
TRBV7-9	TRBJ2-7	.	.	TGTGCCGGCAGCTCGGGAACAGGGTCCCCGCAGTACTTC	CAGSSGTGSPQYF
TRBV4-2	TRBJ1-6	.	.	TGTGCCAGCAGCCAAGATGCGGCGAGCTCCTATAATTCACCCCTCCACTTT	CASSQDAASSYNSPLHF
TRBV6-1	TRBJ2-7	.	few	TGTGCCAGCAGTACCCGGGACCGAGAGTACTTC	CASSTRDREYF
TRBV5-1	TRBJ2-5	.	.	TGCGCCAGCAGCTTGGGCTCGAGAGGGGGGAGAGAGACCCAGTACTTC	CASSLGSRGGRETQYF
TRBV13	TRBJ1-1	.	.	TGTGCCAGCAGCTTGGGCAGGGGACCGATGTACACTGAAGCTTTCTTT	CASSLGRGPMYTEAFF
TRBV20-1	TRBJ1-2	.	.	TGCAGTGCTCCCCTTACTAACTATGGCTACACCTTC	CSAPLTNYGYTF
TRBV4-1	TRBJ1-1	.	.	TGCGCCAGCAGCCAAGCTGTATCCCCCGTCCCTGAAGCTTTCTTT	CASSQAVSPVPEAFF
TRBV5-1	TRBJ2-3	.	few	TGCGCCAGCAGCTTGGCCGGGTTAGTGACAGATACGCAGTATTTT	CASSLAGLVTDTQYF
TRBV28	TRBJ2-1	.	.	TGTGCCAGCAGTCCCTCGCTGGGGGAGTACAATGAGCAGTTCTTC	CASSPSLGEYNEQFF
TRBV18	TRBJ2-7	TRBD1	.	TGTGCCAGCTCACCGGGACAGGGTGAATCCTACGAGCAGTACTTC	CASSPGQGESYEQYF
TRBV5-1	TRBJ2-7	.	few	TGCGCCAGCAGCTTGGAACGGAGAAGCTCCTATGAGCAGTACTTC	CASSLERRSSYEQYF
TRBV24-1	TRBJ2-7	.	few	TGTGCCACCAGTGATGGCTCTAGGGTCTACGAGCAGTACTTC	CATSDGSRVYEQYF
TRBV27	TRBJ2-4	TRBD2	.	TGTGCCAGTGCCGGGACTATGAACATTCAGTACTTC	CASAGTMNIQYF
TRBV12-3/TRBV12-4	TRBJ2-7	.	many	TGTGCCAGCAGCTGGGACTTCTACGAGCAGTACTTC	CASSWDFYEQYF
TRBV29-1	TRBJ2-3	.	.	TGCAGCGTTGAAGGGGGCGGGCCCGGAGTGTATTTT	CSVEGGGPGVYF
TRBV12-3/TRBV12-4	TRBJ2-3	.	few	TGTGCCAGCAGGGAGGTGGGGGGCCTTTCACTGGATACGCAGTATTTT	CASREVGGLSLDTQYF
TRBV4-1	TRBJ2-1	.	few	TGCGCCAGCGGCATAGTGGGGTACAATGAGCAGTTCTTC	CASGIVGYNEQFF
TRBV2	TRBJ2-3	TRBD1	.	TGTGCCAGCAGAAGGGGGCTAAACACAGATACGCAGTATTTT	CASRRGLNTDTQYF
TRBV28	TRBJ2-3	.	few	TGTGCCAGCAGTCCCTCGCCCCCTAGCACAGATACGCAGTATTTT	CASSPSPPSTDTQYF
TRBV20-1	TRBJ2-7	.	.	TGCAGTGCTGGAGCATCTCAATCCTACGAGCAGTACTTC	CSAGASQSYEQYF
TRBV3-1	TRBJ2-3	.	few	TGTGCCAGCAGCCGGTCATGGGACTCCTCGCGCACAGATACGCAGTATTTT	CASSRSWDSSRTDTQYF